Described below is a single T cell receptor beta chain sequence and its context. Its antigen is not yet known. The record has no base qualities; no much larger clone is one base away. The cohort was made up of approximately 670 healthy bone marrow donors. All cohort members were sampled while nominally healthy, although unrecorded immune exposures were likely present. The donor tested CMV seropositive, placing the donor among the approximately 310 seropositive members of the cohort. Every donor gave a peripheral blood sample, and the peripheral blood mononuclear cells from that sample were used for TCR beta sequencing. The Qiagen DNeasy Blood Extraction Kit was used to extract genomic DNA from the blood cell samples. The source of the sample is a study of cytomegalovirus exposure and HLA in healthy donors (dated by TCRdb to about 2017). Regarding the study in general: An earlier analysis of approximately 600 of the donors reported 250 to 300 Gb of sequence data and 100 million to 130 million unique TCR beta sequences from 150 million to 200 million T cells. A later analysis re-examined previously published TCR beta repertoires from roughly 650 donors and added high-resolution HLA genotyping to investigate patterns of TCR occurrence. The study was designed to test whether signatures of past pathogen exposure could be identified by cataloging public T cell receptors. The study combined high-throughput TCR immunosequencing, statistical association of individual TCRs with disease status, and machine learning to predict cytomegalovirus infection status. Five DR-DQ haplotypes were handled as single units for association and clustering because linkage in the cohort was strong. Donor age, sex, ethnicity and CMV serostatus were collected together with the repertoire data. An earlier analysis of 500 to 650 of the donors applied high-throughput TCR beta sequencing to assess whether each TCR beta V gene segment acted as functional or pseudogenic. Typing coverage varied by locus: roughly 620-630 donors for A, B, C, DRB1 and DQB1; around 560 for DQA1; more than 600 for DPA1; around 450 for DPB1. HLA typing included class I and class II loci at four-digit resolution. All discovery cohort repertoires had been generated on a single sequencing platform. Across 300 to 400 genotyped donors of the cohort, an average of approximately 200,000 unique TCR beta nucleotide sequences per donor were sequenced, and 15% to 20% of those sequences were non-productive. In the later analysis, no new phenotypic data were used to find candidate immune exposures; instead, reliance was placed on TCR beta sequences and their occurrence across donors. A later genetic analysis used genome-wide SNP genotypes for about 60% of the roughly 700 donors, treating that subset as a discovery cohort. Among the roughly 400 genotyped donors, around 81% belonged to the genetic ancestry cluster associated with self-reported Caucasian donors. The T cell repertoires of 666 subjects were profiled by immunosequencing and related to cytomegalovirus serostatus. In addition to the first cohort of 666 subjects, a separate validation cohort of 120 different subjects was used. Roughly 290 gigabases of sequencing data and around 80 million unique TCR sequences made up an early release that covered under 750 HLA-typed donors. Overall results and qualifications from the work: Specific HLA alleles were associated with roughly 17,000 TCR beta sequences at a false discovery rate of 0.05 in a later analysis. The earlier analysis of 587 of the donors excluded some 15 rarely observed V segments, including chromosome 9 orphons, because counts were too low. When HLA alleles, especially DR and DQ, strongly co-occurred, attributing TCR associations to individual alleles was difficult. A later analysis found that most CMV-associated TCR beta chains appeared HLA-restricted, with HLA associations seemingly driven largely by CMV exposure. For the cohort, immune exposure information was limited to CMV serostatus. A few of the identified cytomegalovirus-associated TCR beta chains were confirmed in vitro to be specific for cytomegalovirus antigens. Cytomegalovirus status was reported to be diagnosed by the classifier with high specificity and sensitivity in both the original and validation cohorts. The cohort was sequenced for TCR beta chains only, and without alpha or paired-chain data the features that could be detected were limited. The study gave a list of about 170 TCR beta chains associated with cytomegalovirus. A further reported finding was that TCR beta sequences accurately predicted the HLA-A and HLA-B alleles for most subjects in the first cohort. Correlated functional status among segregating V segments might reflect linkage disequilibrium, but an unknown experimental factor could not be ruled out. According to a later genetic analysis, donors in an Asian-associated ancestry cluster had fewer N-insertions in productive TCRs than the roughly 670-donor mean. Presence/absence analyses assumed roughly uniform sequencing depth across donors, an assumption that may not hold. The authors suggested that the approach could potentially be generalized to other disease states and immunological phenotypes. Most TCR sequences were observed very rarely across donors, whereas some public TCRs were present in many individuals. A cluster of highly shared sequence variants was judged likely to represent a technical artifact of the sequencing pipeline. In a later analysis, HLA-associated TCR beta chains were found to be more clonally expanded and to have lower generation probabilities than equally common non-associated chains. An earlier analysis of some 560 of the donors showed that most TCR beta V segments appeared in productive rearrangements either about 87% or about 30% of the time, which broadly matched IMGT annotations. HLA typing was unavailable for some donors at each locus, so association tests used only the typed subset. A later genetic analysis associated a missense DCLRE1C variant with V-gene and J-gene trimming of TCR beta chains, and an independent cohort replicated the association. Several of the top co-occurrence clusters appeared to be linked to parvovirus B19, influenza, CMV and Epstein-Barr virus, according to a later analysis. A later analysis found that TCR association rates varied across HLA loci, with DRB1 alleles showing the most associated TCRs and HLA-C alleles the fewest.

Library construction relied on the immunoSEQ multiplex PCR assay. For the multiplex PCR, a mixture combining 60 forward primers for TCR Vbeta segments and 13 reverse primers for TCR Jbeta segments was used. The CDR3 region of rearranged TCR beta genes was amplified from genomic DNA with a multiplex PCR assay. The Illumina HiSeq System was used to sequence the amplified TCR beta libraries as 87-base-pair reads. In the source study's methods: In a later analysis, tens of millions of unique TCR beta chains were counted across the roughly 700 repertoires, and some 10 million of these chains were shared by at least two donors. To remove PCR and sequencing errors, raw reads were error-corrected and collapsed into unique sequences using a nearest-neighbor algorithm that merged closely related sequences. Alignment of CDR3 sequences to IMGT reference sequences was used to assign V, D and J gene segments. For a sequence to be retained, a match of at least six nucleotides was required to both a V gene segment and a J gene segment. A rearrangement counted as productive if the CDR3 had no stop codons and remained in frame with V and J, and every other rearrangement counted as non-productive. Following IMGT convention, CDR3 was defined as the stretch from the second conserved V-encoded cysteine up to the conserved J-encoded phenylalanine. In an earlier analysis of more than 550 of the donors, sequences lacking an unambiguous match to a single V gene segment were excluded. An earlier analysis of some 500 of the donors classified V segments as functional when productive rearrangements were above 56.7% and as segregating when the standard deviation between donors was above 5%. To diagnose cytomegalovirus status from the catalog of TCR beta chain sequences, a statistical classification framework was built. In a later analysis, TCR nucleotide sequences were compared against IMGT/GENE-DB human TR gene sequences so that V and J genes could be assigned. The TCRdist pipeline was used in a later analysis to assign CDR3 sequences and most-parsimonious VDJ recombination scenarios. In a later analysis, each TCR beta chain was defined by its CDR3 amino acid sequence together with its V-gene family, and reads lacking a unique V-gene family were excluded. To address suspected cross-contamination and a sequencing artifact, a later analysis removed some 620 highly shared, low-generation-probability nucleotide sequences. In a later analysis, a clonal expansion index was calculated for each public chain from normalized within-repertoire ranks of inferred template counts. In a later analysis, generation probabilities were computed with a VDJ recombination model fitted to out-of-frame rearrangements, and the resulting probabilities were checked against IGoR. Hypergeometric tests were used in a later analysis to score TCR-TCR, TCR-HLA and TCR-CMV co-occurrence, with a repertoire-size bias correction applied to the TCR pairs. In a later analysis, false discovery rates were estimated by permuting HLA or CMV assignments 20 times. A later analysis grouped co-occurring TCRs with DBSCAN, adding TCRdist sequence similarity when clustering within HLA-allele-positive subsets. Repertoires with fewer than 30,000 or more than 120,000 public chains, plus five repertoires with anomalous nucleotide sharing, were excluded from co-occurrence clustering. What TCRdb holds here is the immuneACCESS table cut down to in-frame rearrangements. Part of the clones is not present; checked against another copy, under half of the missing clones reflect an unresolved V gene, and the others are unexplained. V and J calls and clone size follow that table, whereas D and trimming were derived from the DNA. The sample data list tens of thousands of clones, and 84% of these were observed just once. The ten largest clones capture around 6% of the sample.

The sequence came from a woman aged 18-29 years in good health and CMV-seropositive. Sequenced input: PBMCs.

The DNA sequence follows: TGTGCCAGCAGTCAAACCGGGACTAGCGGAGACAATGAGCAGTTCTTC. The resulting protein is CASSQTGTSGDNEQFF. The V and J genes are TRBV28 and TRBJ2-1, and TRBD2 aligns with 11 junction nucleotides. The CDR3, cysteine through phenylalanine, is 16 amino acids long. Only the CDR3 DNA is retained, 48 bases long and in frame from the first base. CDR1 and CDR2 (MDHEN, SYDVKM) derive from the germline V gene. After removal of 5 bases from V and 5 bases from J, the junction retains 8 bases not matched to a gene.